Listed here are 5 T cell receptor beta chains from one sample, sequenced in a study of cytomegalovirus exposure and HLA in healthy donors. The primer mix had 60 Vbeta and 13 Jbeta primers. Here immunoSEQ multiplex PCR was the method, and the copy in TCRdb shows in-frame clones only, minus some. The sample includes some 130,000 clones, 73% seen only once; the top ten take around 1.2%. Material for sequencing was PBMCs. The receptors derive from a woman aged 40 to 50 in good health and CMV-seronegative.

The chain recombines TRBV9 with TRBJ2-3, with D tentatively TRBD1 (5 bases). CDR1 is SGDLS, CDR2 YYNGEE, per germline. The CDR3 is 19 amino acids. The V and J ends lost 0 bases and 0 bases respectively, with 20 bases between them. CDR3 protein: CASSVGSKGVVLSTDTQYF. As DNA, the CDR3 is TGTGCCAGCAGCGTAGGGAGTAAAGGGGTGGTGCTTAGCACAGATACGCAGTATTTT.

The chain links TRBV25-1 to TRBJ1-2, with D possibly matching TRBD1 (6 bases). Germline lookup yields CDR1 MGHDK and CDR2 SYGVNS. This CDR3 is built from 11 residues. V was cut by 7 bases and J by 8 bases, with 11 bases left in between. CDR3: CASKSGDGYTF. The CDR3 nucleotides read TGTGCCAGCAAGTCAGGGGACGGCTACACCTTC.

This chain uses TRBV11-3 with TRBJ2-1; TRBD1 matches 7 bases. The length of the CDR3 is 17 residues. Germline CDR1 and CDR2: SGHNT and YENEEA. J was trimmed by 6 bases and V by 3 bases; bases with no gene match: 14. The CDR3 DNA reads as TGTGCCAGCAGCTTGAACCGGGGAGAGGGACAGCTCAATGAGCAGTTCTTC. This gives the protein CASSLNRGEGQLNEQFF.

V usage is TRBV5-5 and J usage is TRBJ2-5; possible D gene TRBD2, 5 bases. Deletions cut 2 bases from V and 4 bases from J, with 9 bases between. There are 13 residues in the CDR3. Germline CDR1 and CDR2: SGHKS and YYEKEE (reference sequence). The CDR3 sequence: CASSFGDRETQYF. The CDR3 DNA reads as TGTGCCAGCAGCTTCGGGGATCGAGAGACCCAGTACTTC.

V gene TRBV10-3 combines with J gene TRBJ1-4; D call uncertain. V lost 5 bases and J lost 2, with 9 bases in between. This CDR3 contains 14 residues. CDR1 and CDR2 from the germline V gene are ENHRY and SYGVKD. CDR3 sequence reads: CAISQVGTNEKLFF. The CDR3 coding sequence is TGTGCCATCAGTCAGGTTGGCACTAATGAAAAACTGTTTTTT.